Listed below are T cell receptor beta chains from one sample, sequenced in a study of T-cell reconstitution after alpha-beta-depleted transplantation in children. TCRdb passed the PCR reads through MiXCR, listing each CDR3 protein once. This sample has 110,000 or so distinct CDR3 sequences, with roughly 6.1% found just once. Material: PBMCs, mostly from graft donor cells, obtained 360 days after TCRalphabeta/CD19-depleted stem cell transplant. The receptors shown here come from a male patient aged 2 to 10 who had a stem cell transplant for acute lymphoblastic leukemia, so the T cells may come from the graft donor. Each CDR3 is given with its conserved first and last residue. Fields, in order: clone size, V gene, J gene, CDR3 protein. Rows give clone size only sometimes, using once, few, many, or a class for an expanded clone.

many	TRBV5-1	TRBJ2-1	CASSFSGGLHNEQFF
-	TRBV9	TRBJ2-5	CASSVANNWETQYF
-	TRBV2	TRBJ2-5	CASSVTTGLRETQYF
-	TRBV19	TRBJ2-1	CASSTGLAGSYNEQFF
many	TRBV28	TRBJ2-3	CASSGDRSTDTQYF
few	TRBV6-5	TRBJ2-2	CASSYPLKGELFF
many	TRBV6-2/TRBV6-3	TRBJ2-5	CASSYSRSGYRETQYF
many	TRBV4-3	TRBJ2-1	CASSHLPGLAVWPNEQFF
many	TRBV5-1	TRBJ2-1	CASSLESGGHGNEQFF
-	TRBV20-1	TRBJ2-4	CSASSRGLILAKNIQYF
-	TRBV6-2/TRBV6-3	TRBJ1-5	CASSYSWAGGRNQPQHF
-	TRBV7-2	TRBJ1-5	CASRPAKGQPQHF
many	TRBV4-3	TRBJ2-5	CASSQKPLTGSVETQYF
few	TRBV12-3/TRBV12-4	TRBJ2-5	CASSGQGYLFGETQYF
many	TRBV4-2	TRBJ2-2	CASSLVDGELFF
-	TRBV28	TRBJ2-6	CASSSPGGSGANVLTF
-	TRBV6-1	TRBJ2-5	CASSLHGTRVRETQYF
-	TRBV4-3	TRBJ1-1	CASSRAWTGPTEAFF
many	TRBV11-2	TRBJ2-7	CASSSDAAGLRYEQYF
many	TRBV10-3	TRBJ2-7	CAIGDSHEQYF
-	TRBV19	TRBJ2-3	CASRKLGDGDTQYF
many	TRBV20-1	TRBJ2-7	CSARVTRDRYDEQYF
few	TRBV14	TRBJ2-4	CASSYTWTGGENIQYF
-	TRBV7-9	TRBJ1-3	CASSSGTGNTIYF
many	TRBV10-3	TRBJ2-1	CAIKRDRGRDEQFF
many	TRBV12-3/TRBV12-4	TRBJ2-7	CASSPLQGPSYEQYF
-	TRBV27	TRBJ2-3	CASSPSEGDTQYF
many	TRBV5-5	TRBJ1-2	CASSLGDGYGYTF
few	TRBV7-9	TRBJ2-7	CASSPNDRGLGEQYF
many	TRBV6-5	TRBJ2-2	CASSYSGGQFTGELFF
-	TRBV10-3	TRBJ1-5	CAISESAGRQPQHF
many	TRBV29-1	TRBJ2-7	CSVAGDYYEQYF